This T cell receptor beta chain is from a study of CD8 T cells in ankylosing spondylitis. Findings of the study overall: Past research had described some motif variants in reactive arthritis synovial fluid and blood. Characteristic, it appeared, of ankylosing spondylitis blood was a TCR beta motif of eight highly homologous variants.

A remark on this clonotype: The antigen is undetermined.

CDR1 and CDR2 (germline): SNHLY, FYNNEI. V was cut by 5 bases and J by 3 bases, with 12 bases left in between. CDR3 size: 14 residues. Molecular-barcoded quantitative 5'-RACE produced these TCR beta libraries. A single record per CDR3 protein comes from TCRdb applying MiXCR to the 5' RACE reads. Of roughly 150,000 distinct CDR3 sequences listed, about 32% are singletons. The chain combines TRBV2 with TRBJ2-3; maybe TRBD2 (6 bases). The receptor was isolated from a male donor with ankylosing spondylitis. Specimen: synovial fluid, either unsorted or a sorted T cell fraction (not recorded which). CDR3 loop: CASSPLAGTDTQYF. The CDR3 nucleotides read TGTGCCAGCAGTCCACTGGCGGGAACAGATACGCAGTATTTT.